These 30 T cell receptor beta chains were all obtained from the same sample, sequenced in a study of blood T cell repertoires in COVID-19. Sequenced by immunoSEQ multiplex PCR; TCRdb stores in-frame clones only, minus some. The sample yields 190,000 or so clones, just under 80% seen once. The source material was peripheral blood. The origin of the receptors is an elderly woman with active or convalescent COVID-19.

This chain links TRBV25-1 with TRBJ1-4; D is ambiguous. The ends were cut back, 2 bases at V and 8 bases at J, with 3 bases in the middle. CDR1 and CDR2 (germline): MGHDK, SYGVNS. The CDR3 covers 11 residues. This chain's CDR3 is CASSEEEKLFF. The DNA for the CDR3 is TGTGCCAGCAGTGAAGAGGAAAAACTGTTTTTT.

Regarding this clone: Other nucleotide sequences from this sample produce the same CDR3. The chain recombines TRBV18 with TRBJ2-1; D uncertain. V dropped 3 bases and J dropped 0 bases, with 6 bases sitting between them. The CDR3 is made up of 14 amino acids. Per the germline V gene, CDR1 is KGHSH and CDR2 is LQKENI. CDR3 loop: CASSPSRSYNEQFF. The CDR3, as DNA: TGTGCCAGCTCACCGTCCCGCTCCTACAATGAGCAGTTCTTC.

The chain carries TRBV28 and TRBJ2-7, with D unclear. The V end was cut by 10 bases, the J end by 5 bases, with 15 bases between. Per germline, CDR1 MDHEN and CDR2 SYDVKM. The CDR3 has 12 residues. CDR3: CATGGLRDEQYF. DNA for the CDR3: TGTGCCACGGGTGGCCTACGGGACGAGCAGTACTTC.

This clone was observed once. V gene TRBV5-4 combines with J gene TRBJ2-2, with 7 bases aligning to TRBD2. The J segment lost 4 bases and the V segment lost 4 bases, leaving 7 bases of the junction unmatched. Germline CDR1 reads SGHNT; CDR2 reads YYREEE (reference sequence). The CDR3 is 15 amino acids. The CDR3 region is CASSREVAGTGELFF. Written as DNA, the CDR3 is TGTGCCAGCAGCCGGGAGGTAGCTGGCACCGGGGAGCTGTTTTTT.

A word on this clone: At one end the junction does not follow the germline gene, possibly because of a read error. The genes are TRBV19 and TRBJ2-2, with a tentative D call TRBD2 (6 bases). CDR3 size: 13 residues. Germline lookup yields CDR1 LNHDA and CDR2 SQIVND (reference sequence). The CDR3 DNA reads as TGTGCCAGTAGTCCGAGGGAGGCCAGTCCGGTGGTTTTT. It is translated as CASSPREASPVVF.

This clone was observed a handful of times. V and J are TRBV28 and TRBJ1-2, with 8 bases fitting TRBD1. The length of the CDR3 is 15 residues. After removal of 7 bases from V and 4 bases from J, the junction contained 11 bases not matched to a gene. Per the germline V gene, CDR1 is MDHEN and CDR2 is SYDVKM. CDR3 DNA: TGTGCCAGCACGGGGACAGGTTCTAGGTCCTATGGCTACACCTTC. Translating gives CASTGTGSRSYGYTF.

The chain links TRBV5-1 to TRBJ2-5; the match to TRBD1 covers 7 bases. The ends lost 6 bases at V and 3 bases at J; junction bases unmatched: 14. The CDR3 sequence is 16 residues long. CDR1 and CDR2 (germline): SGHRS, YFSETQ. This chain's CDR3 is CASKRGVGGEEETQYF. The DNA for the CDR3 is TGCGCCAGCAAGAGGGGTGTAGGGGGCGAAGAAGAGACCCAGTACTTC.

A few counts support this clone. V usage is TRBV4-1 and J usage is TRBJ1-3; the match to TRBD1 covers 7 bases. CDR1 and CDR2 from the germline V gene are MGHRA and YSYEKL. Trimming took 4 bases from V and 1 from J; bases not matched to a gene: 4. The CDR3 covers 15 residues. The CDR3 DNA reads as TGCGCCAGCAGCCCCGAGGGACAGTCTGGAAACACCATATATTTT. This gives the protein CASSPEGQSGNTIYF.

A single count supports this clone. V gene TRBV6-1 combines with J gene TRBJ2-6; D is unresolved. The ends were cut back, 5 bases at V and 0 bases at J, with 5 bases in the middle. CDR1 is MNHNS and CDR2 is SASEGT in the germline V gene. The CDR3 contains 14 residues. The CDR3 DNA reads as TGTGCCAGCAGTCCGAGCTCTGGGGCCAACGTCCTGACTTTC. This sequence encodes CASSPSSGANVLTF.

The chain has TRBV10-3 and TRBJ1-6; D is uncertain. V was clipped by 7 bases and J by 7 bases, with 17 bases between them. Germline-derived CDR1 and CDR2 are ENHRY and SYGVKD. The CDR3 is made up of 15 amino acids. Here the CDR3 DNA reads TGTGCCATCAAAGGTCAATCCTCGGGGAATTCACCCCTCCACTTT. Protein product: CAIKGQSSGNSPLHF.

The chain recombines TRBV3-1 (or the pseudogene TRBV3-2) with TRBJ1-2; D remains ambiguous. CDR3 length: 12 amino acids. The germline gives CDR1 LGHDT, CDR2 YNNKEL (reference sequence). V dropped 4 bases and J dropped 8 bases, with 11 bases sitting between them. Here the CDR3 DNA reads TGTGCCAGCAGCCGGCCGGTCGGGGGCTACACCTTC. The encoded protein is CASSRPVGGYTF.

J is TRBJ1-5 and V is TRBV10-1, with D unresolved. Germline CDR1 and CDR2: WNHNN and SYGVQD (reference sequence). Trimming left V 10 bases short and J 9 bases short, with 13 bases between. The CDR3 length is 11 residues. CDR3 nucleotides: TGCGCCAACCCGGGCCGGGGGCCCCAGCATTTT. It specifies CANPGRGPQHF.

This clone was seen once. This rearrangement joins TRBV11-2 to TRBJ2-5, with a possible D match to TRBD2 (6 bases). The germline CDR1 and CDR2 sequences are SGHAT and FQNNGV. V dropped 5 bases and J dropped 7 bases, with 20 bases sitting between them. CDR3 length equals 15 residues. The DNA for the CDR3 is TGTGCCAGCAGCCGAAGGGCCGGTGGAGGGAGGACCCAGTACTTC. This translates into CASSRRAGGGRTQYF.

The chain joins TRBV28 to TRBJ2-5; D might be TRBD1 (7 bases). This CDR3 is built from 13 residues. In germline, CDR1 is MDHEN, CDR2 SYDVKM. V was pared by 5 bases and J by 5 bases, with 12 bases between. CDR3 nucleotides: TGTGCCAGCAGTATCAGGGGGGCGGAGACCCAGTACTTC. Protein product: CASSIRGAETQYF.

The V gene is TRBV4-3, the J gene TRBJ2-2, with 11 bases fitting TRBD1. The CDR3 loop spans 16 amino acids. Germline CDR1 reads LGHNA; CDR2 reads YSLEER. V lost 4 bases to trimming and J lost 3 bases; unmatched junction nucleotides: 4. The CDR3 here is CASSRGTGGYTGELFF. The CDR3, as DNA: TGCGCCAGCAGCCGCGGGACAGGGGGATACACCGGGGAGCTGTTTTTT.

This clone has only one observation. The chain uses TRBV6-5 and TRBJ2-5, with 7 bases that match TRBD2. This CDR3 spans 15 amino acids. The germline gives CDR1 MNHEY, CDR2 SVGAGI. J lost 1 base, V lost 5 bases, and 7 bases had no gene match. CDR3 DNA sequence: TGTGCCAGCAGTAATATTAGCGGGTTCCAAGAGACCCAGTACTTC. Residues: CASSNISGFQETQYF.

The CDR3 sequence is CSVAWTGDEQYF. DNA for the CDR3: TGCAGCGTTGCCTGGACAGGGGACGAGCAGTACTTC. The chain combines TRBV29-1 with TRBJ2-7, with TRBD1 matching 9 bases. CDR3 length: 12 amino acids. J was trimmed by 5 bases and V by 4 bases; bases with no gene match: 3. Per the germline V gene, CDR1 is SQVTM and CDR2 is ANQGSEA.

The genes are TRBV20-1 and TRBJ1-1; D is unclear. Trimming removed 4 bases from V and 6 bases from J, with 9 bases in between. CDR1 and CDR2 from the germline V gene are DFQATT and SNEGSKA (reference sequence). The CDR3 length is 11 residues. CDR3 sequence reads: CSAKRASEAFF. The DNA for the CDR3 is TGCAGTGCTAAGCGGGCCTCTGAAGCTTTCTTT.

The rearrangement uses TRBV18 and TRBJ2-5, with D possibly matching TRBD1 (6 bases). The V gene lost 1 base and the J gene lost 5 bases, with 17 bases spanning the gap. CDR3 size: 16 residues. Germline V lookup: CDR1 KGHSH, CDR2 LQKENI. DNA for the CDR3: TGTGCCAGCTCACCACACAGGGACCCTCCCTGGGAGACCCAGTACTTC. This sequence encodes CASSPHRDPPWETQYF. The variable domain in full, completed from reference TRBV18 and TRBJ2-5, reads NAGVMQNPRHLVRRRGQEARLRCSPMKGHSHVYWYRQLPEEGLKFMVYLQKENIIDESGMPKERFSAEFPKEGPSILRIQQVVRGDSAAYFCASSPHRDPPWETQYFGPGTRLLVL.

CDR3 protein: CAIRLRASTDTQYF. In DNA form, the CDR3 reads TGTGCCATCAGACTCAGGGCTAGCACAGATACGCAGTATTTT. The chain links TRBV10-3 to TRBJ2-3; a possible D gene is TRBD1 (5 bases). Trimming shortened V by 6 bases and J by 0 bases, and 10 bases separated the two germline ends. This CDR3 comprises 14 residues. Germline V gene data show CDR1 as ENHRY and CDR2 as SYGVKD.

The genes are TRBV28 and TRBJ1-6, with D perhaps matching TRBD1 (5 bases). The CDR3 consists of 19 residues. The V end was cut by 3 bases, the J end by 2 bases, with 20 bases between. CDR1 and CDR2 (germline): MDHEN, SYDVKM. CDR3 sequence reads: CASSLGGSGVGAYNSPLHF. The CDR3 DNA is TGTGCCAGCAGTTTGGGAGGATCGGGGGTGGGCGCCTATAATTCACCCCTCCACTTT.

CDR3 residues: CSVVQFPPYEQYF. CDR3 nucleotide sequence: TGCAGCGTTGTTCAGTTTCCCCCCTACGAGCAGTACTTC. The rearrangement joins TRBV29-1 to TRBJ2-7; D is undetermined. The V end was cut by 4 bases, the J end by 2 bases, with 12 bases between. The CDR3 is 13 amino acids. CDR1 and CDR2 (germline): SQVTM, ANQGSEA.

The genes are TRBV11-2 and TRBJ2-3; 10 nucleotides agree with TRBD2. The V segment lost 2 bases and the J segment 1 base; nucleotides outside the gene matches: 3. Per germline, CDR1 SGHAT and CDR2 FQNNGV. The CDR3 is 16 amino acids. CDR3 region: CASSLITSGGTDTQYF. Written as DNA, the CDR3 is TGTGCCAGCAGCTTAATCACTAGCGGGGGCACAGATACGCAGTATTTT.

The chain is built from TRBV20-1 and TRBJ2-2; 8 bases agree with TRBD2. CDR3 length equals 17 residues. Germline V gene sequence: CDR1 DFQATT, CDR2 SNEGSKA (reference sequence). The J segment lost 0 bases and the V segment lost 3 bases, leaving 9 bases of the junction unmatched. The CDR3 is CSASEAGATSNTGELFF. The CDR3, as DNA: TGCAGTGCTAGTGAAGCGGGGGCGACCTCGAACACCGGGGAGCTGTTTTTT.

The chain is built from TRBV5-6 and TRBJ2-3; D perhaps matches TRBD1 (5 bases). V dropped 4 bases and J dropped 3 bases, with 15 bases sitting between them. CDR1 and CDR2 from the germline V gene are SGHDT and YYEEEE. This CDR3 is built from 15 residues. The CDR3 nucleotides are TGTGCCAGCAGCCGATCAGGGTGGTGGACAGATACGCAGTATTTT. Amino acids: CASSRSGWWTDTQYF.

This chain links TRBV5-1 with TRBJ2-7; D call uncertain. Germline values: CDR1 SGHRS, CDR2 YFSETQ. This CDR3 is built from 14 residues. V lost 0 bases and J lost 2, with 9 bases in between. The CDR3 loop reads CASSLVGRTYEQYF. Here the CDR3 DNA reads TGCGCCAGCAGCTTGGTTGGCAGAACCTACGAGCAGTACTTC.

The V and J genes are TRBV25-1 and TRBJ1-2; D gene ambiguous. This CDR3 contains 16 residues. Trimming removed 1 base from V and 8 bases from J, with 20 bases in between. Germline CDR1 MGHDK, CDR2 SYGVNS. CDR3 sequence: CASSESRWEGLRGYTF. CDR3 coding DNA: TGTGCCAGCAGTGAATCCCGATGGGAAGGACTCCGCGGCTACACCTTC.

V usage is TRBV7-3 and J usage is TRBJ1-3; D is unresolved. The CDR3 is 13 amino acids. The V and J ends lost 1 base and 4 bases respectively, with 5 bases between them. CDR1 SGHTA and CDR2 FQGTGA come from the germline V gene. CDR3 loop: CASSLSSGNTIYF. CDR3 nucleotides: TGTGCCAGCAGCTTAAGTTCGGGAAACACCATATATTTT.

This chain uses TRBV5-1 with TRBJ2-3; 7 bases are shared with TRBD1. The CDR3 totals 14 residues. Germline lookup yields CDR1 SGHRS and CDR2 YFSETQ. J lost 9 bases, V lost 2 bases, and 9 bases had no gene match. This chain's CDR3 is CASSFGQALGTQYF. The CDR3 DNA is TGCGCCAGCAGCTTCGGACAGGCTCTGGGGACGCAGTATTTT.

The J gene is TRBJ1-6, the V gene TRBV2; 7 nucleotides align to TRBD1. V lost 8 bases and J lost 10; bases outside the gene matches: 5. CDR3 length equals 12 residues. Germline CDR1 is SNHLY and CDR2 is FYNNEI. The CDR3 loop reads CASRIQGSPLHF. The CDR3 DNA follows: TGTGCCAGCCGGATACAGGGGTCACCCCTCCACTTT.